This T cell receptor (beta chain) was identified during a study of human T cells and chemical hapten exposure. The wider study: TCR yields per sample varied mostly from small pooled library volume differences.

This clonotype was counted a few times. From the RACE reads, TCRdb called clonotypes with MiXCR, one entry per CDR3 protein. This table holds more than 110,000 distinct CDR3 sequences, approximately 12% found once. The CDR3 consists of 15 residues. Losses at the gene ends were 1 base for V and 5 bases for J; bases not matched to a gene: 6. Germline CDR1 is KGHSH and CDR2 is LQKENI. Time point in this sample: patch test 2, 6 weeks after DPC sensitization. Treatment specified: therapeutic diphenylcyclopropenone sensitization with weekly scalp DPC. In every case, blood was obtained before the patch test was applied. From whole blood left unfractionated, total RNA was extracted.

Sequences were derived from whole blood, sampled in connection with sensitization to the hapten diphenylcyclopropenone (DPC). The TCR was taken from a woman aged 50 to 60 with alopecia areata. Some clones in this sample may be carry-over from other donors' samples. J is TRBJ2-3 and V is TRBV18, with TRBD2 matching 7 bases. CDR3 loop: CASSPRGSIGDTQYF. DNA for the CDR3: TGTGCCAGCTCACCACGCGGGAGCATAGGAGATACGCAGTATTTT.